A selection of T cell receptor beta chains follows, all from one sample in a study of blood T cell repertoires in COVID-19. Data came from immunoSEQ multiplex PCR; TCRdb stores just in-frame clones and leaves some out. The data hold 120,000 to 150,000 clones, with around nine tenths observed a single time. Source material: peripheral blood. The receptors were gathered from a human donor in a cohort sampled during active COVID-19. Both conserved end residues are part of each CDR3. A D gene is named only where the DNA matches it firmly. Only part of the rows carry a size: once, few, many, or a class if the clone is expanded.

v_gene: TRBV20-1
abundance: NA
d_gene: NA
j_gene: TRBJ2-3
CDR3nt: TGCAGTGTGTCGTTTGTAGATACGCAGTATTTT
CDR3aa: CSVSFVDTQYF

v_gene: TRBV24-1
abundance: NA
d_gene: NA
j_gene: TRBJ2-1
CDR3nt: TGTGCCACCAGTGAGTGGGGGGTACCCCACAATGAGCAGTTCTTC
CDR3aa: CATSEWGVPHNEQFF

v_gene: TRBV6-1
abundance: once
d_gene: TRBD1
j_gene: TRBJ2-1
CDR3nt: TGTGCCAGCAGTGAAGCGAGGGGTACAGGGGAGTTCTTC
CDR3aa: CASSEARGTGEFF

v_gene: TRBV19
abundance: NA
d_gene: TRBD1
j_gene: TRBJ2-1
CDR3nt: TGTGCCAGTAGTCCAACTCCGGACAGGGCCAATGAGCAGTTCTTC
CDR3aa: CASSPTPDRANEQFF

v_gene: TRBV5-8
abundance: once
d_gene: TRBD1
j_gene: TRBJ2-5
CDR3nt: TGTGCCAGCAGCTCCGGGACAGGGGGGTCAGAGACCCAGTACTTC
CDR3aa: CASSSGTGGSETQYF

v_gene: TRBV2
abundance: NA
d_gene: NA
j_gene: TRBJ1-6
CDR3nt: TGTGCCAGCAGTGCTACAGGACCCGTAGATTCACCCCTCCACTTT
CDR3aa: CASSATGPVDSPLHF

v_gene: TRBV5-4
abundance: NA
d_gene: TRBD1
j_gene: TRBJ2-7
CDR3nt: TGTGCCAGCAGACAAGACTCCGGGACAGGTATCGACGAGCAGTACTTC
CDR3aa: CASRQDSGTGIDEQYF

v_gene: TRBV7-8
abundance: NA
d_gene: TRBD1
j_gene: TRBJ1-4
CDR3nt: TGTGCCAGCAGCTTAGACACAGGGGAAGAAAAACTGTTTTTT
CDR3aa: CASSLDTGEEKLFF

v_gene: TRBV2
abundance: NA
d_gene: TRBD1
j_gene: TRBJ1-5
CDR3nt: TGTGCCAGCAGGAAGGGACAGGGGGGCAATCAGCCCCAGCATTTT
CDR3aa: CASRKGQGGNQPQHF

v_gene: TRBV18
abundance: few
d_gene: NA
j_gene: TRBJ1-3
CDR3nt: TGTGCCAGCTCACCACCTTACAGCAGCTCTGGAAACACCATATATTTT
CDR3aa: CASSPPYSSSGNTIYF

v_gene: TRBV2
abundance: NA
d_gene: TRBD1
j_gene: TRBJ2-7
CDR3nt: TGTGCCAGCAGTGAAATGGCAGGGGGCCACGAGCAGTACTTC
CDR3aa: CASSEMAGGHEQYF

v_gene: TRBV6-2/TRBV6-3
abundance: NA
d_gene: NA
j_gene: TRBJ2-1
CDR3nt: TGTGCCAGCAGTTACCGCGAACAACCTAGCGCCCAGTGGGAAAGTGAGCAGTTCTTC
CDR3aa: CASSYREQPSAQWESEQFF

v_gene: TRBV3-1/TRBV3-2
abundance: NA
d_gene: TRBD2
j_gene: TRBJ2-3
CDR3nt: TGTGCCACAAAAACCACCGGGACTAGCGGGAGCACAGATACGCAGTATTTT
CDR3aa: CATKTTGTSGSTDTQYF

v_gene: TRBV20-1
abundance: NA
d_gene: NA
j_gene: TRBJ2-5
CDR3nt: TGCAGTGCCCACTCCCAAGAGACCCAGTACTTC
CDR3aa: CSAHSQETQYF

v_gene: TRBV19
abundance: NA
d_gene: NA
j_gene: TRBJ1-2
CDR3nt: TGTGCCAGTAGTACTATTCGGACAGTCTATGGCTACACCTTC
CDR3aa: CASSTIRTVYGYTF

v_gene: TRBV14
abundance: NA
d_gene: NA
j_gene: TRBJ1-2
CDR3nt: TGTGCCAGCAGCCAAGAAATAAGCGAGACAGGCTATGGCTACACCTTC
CDR3aa: CASSQEISETGYGYTF

v_gene: TRBV7-2
abundance: NA
d_gene: TRBD1
j_gene: TRBJ1-4
CDR3nt: TGTGCCAGCAGCTCGGGACAGGGGACCGAAAAACTGTTTTTT
CDR3aa: CASSSGQGTEKLFF

v_gene: TRBV15
abundance: few
d_gene: TRBD1
j_gene: TRBJ1-5
CDR3nt: TGTGCCACCAGCACGGACAGGGGGCTCGGTCAGCCCCAGCATTTT
CDR3aa: CATSTDRGLGQPQHF

v_gene: TRBV30
abundance: NA
d_gene: NA
j_gene: TRBJ1-4
CDR3nt: TGTGCCTGGGCCCGGGGAGGCGGTGGAAAACTGTTTTTT
CDR3aa: CAWARGGGGKLFF

v_gene: TRBV28
abundance: NA
d_gene: TRBD1
j_gene: TRBJ2-3
CDR3nt: TGTGCCAGCTATCTACAGGGGGCAGGCACAGATACGCAGTATTTT
CDR3aa: CASYLQGAGTDTQYF

v_gene: TRBV11-2
abundance: NA
d_gene: NA
j_gene: TRBJ1-1
CDR3nt: TGTGCCAGCAGCTTAGACACTCGCGACACTGAAGCTTTCTTT
CDR3aa: CASSLDTRDTEAFF

v_gene: TRBV12-3/TRBV12-4
abundance: once
d_gene: NA
j_gene: TRBJ1-4
CDR3nt: TGTGCCAGCCGGGGGGATGAAAAACTGTTTTTT
CDR3aa: CASRGDEKLFF

v_gene: TRBV18
abundance: NA
d_gene: NA
j_gene: TRBJ2-1
CDR3nt: TGTGCCAGCTCACCCCAAGGCCTAGCACCCTACAATGAGCAGTTCTTC
CDR3aa: CASSPQGLAPYNEQFF

v_gene: TRBV2
abundance: NA
d_gene: TRBD1
j_gene: TRBJ1-6
CDR3nt: TGTGCCAGCAGTGATCGGGGACAGGGGCCGACCAATTCACCCCTCCACTTT
CDR3aa: CASSDRGQGPTNSPLHF

v_gene: TRBV30
abundance: NA
d_gene: TRBD2
j_gene: TRBJ2-3
CDR3nt: TGTGCCTGGAGTGACCTCTTCCGGGGGGTCACAGATACGCAGTATTTT
CDR3aa: CAWSDLFRGVTDTQYF

v_gene: TRBV19
abundance: NA
d_gene: NA
j_gene: TRBJ2-7
CDR3nt: TGTGCCAGTACCAACGCAGGGGCGTCTTGGCAGTACTTC
CDR3aa: CASTNAGASWQYF

v_gene: TRBV2
abundance: NA
d_gene: NA
j_gene: TRBJ2-2
CDR3nt: TGTGCCAGCAGGACAACTAGGACCACCGGGGAGCTGTTTTTT
CDR3aa: CASRTTRTTGELFF

v_gene: TRBV9
abundance: NA
d_gene: TRBD2
j_gene: TRBJ2-7
CDR3nt: TGTGCCAGCAACCACCGGGAGGGATACGAGCAGTACTTC
CDR3aa: CASNHREGYEQYF

v_gene: TRBV28
abundance: NA
d_gene: NA
j_gene: TRBJ1-3
CDR3nt: TGTGCCAGCAGTTCCACTCTCAGGGGCTATGGGAACACCATATATTTT
CDR3aa: CASSSTLRGYGNTIYF

v_gene: TRBV4-3
abundance: NA
d_gene: NA
j_gene: TRBJ2-7
CDR3nt: TGCGCCAGCAGCCAAGATAGACGGGGAGGCTACGAGCAGTACTTC
CDR3aa: CASSQDRRGGYEQYF

v_gene: TRBV6-4
abundance: NA
d_gene: NA
j_gene: TRBJ2-7
CDR3nt: TGTGCCAGCAGTGTCGAGCCAGGGTCCCACGAGCAGTACTTC
CDR3aa: CASSVEPGSHEQYF

v_gene: TRBV5-1
abundance: NA
d_gene: NA
j_gene: TRBJ1-6
CDR3nt: TGCGCCAGCAGCCGATTACCGGGTCCTTCTAATTCACCCCTCCACTTT
CDR3aa: CASSRLPGPSNSPLHF

v_gene: TRBV18
abundance: NA
d_gene: TRBD1
j_gene: TRBJ2-4
CDR3nt: TGTGCCAGCTCACCACCGAACAGGGGAGCCAAAAACATTCAGTACTTC
CDR3aa: CASSPPNRGAKNIQYF

v_gene: TRBV5-4
abundance: NA
d_gene: NA
j_gene: TRBJ2-2
CDR3nt: TGTGCCAGCAGTGGGTACACGGGGAACGGGGAGCTGTTTTTT
CDR3aa: CASSGYTGNGELFF

v_gene: TRBV5-5
abundance: NA
d_gene: NA
j_gene: TRBJ1-5
CDR3nt: TGTGCCAGCAGCTTGATTGGCGGGGGTGCAAATCAGCCCCAGCATTTT
CDR3aa: CASSLIGGGANQPQHF

v_gene: TRBV29-1
abundance: NA
d_gene: NA
j_gene: TRBJ2-7
CDR3nt: TGCAGCGTTGAAGATAACACAGGGCGCGAGCAGTACTTC
CDR3aa: CSVEDNTGREQYF

v_gene: TRBV10-2
abundance: NA
d_gene: TRBD1
j_gene: TRBJ2-7
CDR3nt: TGCGTCAGCACCCAGGACAGGGGGCTCGAGCAGTACTTC
CDR3aa: CVSTQDRGLEQYF

v_gene: TRBV6-5
abundance: NA
d_gene: TRBD1
j_gene: TRBJ2-7
CDR3nt: TGTGCCAGCCGGGACAGGGGGGTCAACGAGCAGTACTTC
CDR3aa: CASRDRGVNEQYF

v_gene: TRBV19
abundance: NA
d_gene: TRBD2
j_gene: TRBJ2-5
CDR3nt: TGTGCCAGTAGTGTACAAGGACTAGCGGGAAAAGAGACCCAGTACTTC
CDR3aa: CASSVQGLAGKETQYF

v_gene: TRBV5-1
abundance: few
d_gene: NA
j_gene: TRBJ2-3
CDR3nt: TGCGCCAGCAGCTCCCTCGGGAGAGCCACAGATACGCAGTATTTT
CDR3aa: CASSSLGRATDTQYF

v_gene: TRBV18
abundance: NA
d_gene: TRBD1
j_gene: TRBJ2-1
CDR3nt: TGTGCCAGCTCACCCACCGGGACAGGGCCCGGGGGCACAAATGAGCAGTTCTTC
CDR3aa: CASSPTGTGPGGTNEQFF

v_gene: TRBV10-3
abundance: NA
d_gene: TRBD1
j_gene: TRBJ2-7
CDR3nt: TGTGCCATCAAGGAGACAGGGGGAGACGAGCAGTACTTC
CDR3aa: CAIKETGGDEQYF

v_gene: TRBV27
abundance: NA
d_gene: TRBD1
j_gene: TRBJ1-3
CDR3nt: TGTGCCAGCAGTTTTCGAGGGGGCGCAGGAAACACCATATATTTT
CDR3aa: CASSFRGGAGNTIYF

v_gene: TRBV14
abundance: NA
d_gene: TRBD2
j_gene: TRBJ2-5
CDR3nt: TGTGCCAGCAGCTCCCTAGCGGGAGTCCAAGAGACCCAGTACTTC
CDR3aa: CASSSLAGVQETQYF

v_gene: TRBV6-5
abundance: NA
d_gene: TRBD2
j_gene: TRBJ2-7
CDR3nt: TGTGCCAGCAGCCGAGGGGGGAGCGGGGGAAACGAGCAGTACTTC
CDR3aa: CASSRGGSGGNEQYF

v_gene: TRBV9
abundance: NA
d_gene: NA
j_gene: TRBJ1-3
CDR3nt: TGTGCCAGCAGCCCCCAGGGGAACGGAAACACCATATATTTT
CDR3aa: CASSPQGNGNTIYF

v_gene: TRBV4-3
abundance: NA
d_gene: NA
j_gene: TRBJ2-2
CDR3nt: TGCGCCAGCAGCCAAGATCCTCTGAACACCGGGGAGCTGTTTTTT
CDR3aa: CASSQDPLNTGELFF

v_gene: TRBV4-3
abundance: NA
d_gene: TRBD2
j_gene: TRBJ2-3
CDR3nt: TGCGCCAGCAGCCAAGATTGGCTAGCGGGAGCGAGAGATACGCAGTATTTT
CDR3aa: CASSQDWLAGARDTQYF

v_gene: TRBV4-1
abundance: NA
d_gene: NA
j_gene: TRBJ1-5
CDR3nt: TGCGCCAGCAGCCAAGATCCTTGGGGGCGGGCGCCCCAGCATTTT
CDR3aa: CASSQDPWGRAPQHF

v_gene: TRBV6-2/TRBV6-3
abundance: NA
d_gene: TRBD2
j_gene: TRBJ2-5
CDR3nt: TGTGCCAGCAGTTACTCCTCGGGACTAGCGGGGGGAGAGACCCAGTACTTC
CDR3aa: CASSYSSGLAGGETQYF

v_gene: TRBV15
abundance: NA
d_gene: NA
j_gene: TRBJ2-7
CDR3nt: TGTGCCACCAGCAGAGGTCGGAGGGGCTACGAGCAGTACTTC
CDR3aa: CATSRGRRGYEQYF

v_gene: TRBV4-3
abundance: many
d_gene: NA
j_gene: TRBJ1-1
CDR3nt: TGCGCCAGCAGCCAATGGCGGGGGGACACTGAAGCTTTCTTT
CDR3aa: CASSQWRGDTEAFF

v_gene: TRBV28
abundance: NA
d_gene: NA
j_gene: TRBJ2-1
CDR3nt: TGTGCCAGCAGTTTTACCCCTACAGGGAGGGGTGAGCAGTTCTTC
CDR3aa: CASSFTPTGRGEQFF

v_gene: TRBV5-4
abundance: NA
d_gene: TRBD2
j_gene: TRBJ2-2
CDR3nt: TGTGCCAGCAGCCATGGGACTAGCCCGAACACCGGGGAGCTGTTTTTT
CDR3aa: CASSHGTSPNTGELFF

v_gene: TRBV7-2
abundance: NA
d_gene: NA
j_gene: TRBJ1-2
CDR3nt: TGTGCCAGCAACAAACAGGGCACCGTTAACTATGGCTACACCTTC
CDR3aa: CASNKQGTVNYGYTF